The clone carrying this TCR beta chain has a count of ten or more. Antigen specificity is unknown. This entry is derived from a study of blood T cells in healthy people across ages. Findings and caveats of the study: Long-lived donors had more naive CD4+ cells and higher diversity than aged donors. Unknown donor CMV status possibly confounded expanded clonotype changes.

Sample-barcoded 5' priming and a J-beta primer mix drove a second PCR of roughly 7 to 11 cycles. Unique molecular identifiers of 12 random nucleotides labeled each cDNA. TCRdb analysed the 5' RACE reads with MiXCR anew, one entry per CDR3 protein. The sample contains more than 650,000 distinct CDR3 sequences, about 24% of which appear only once. The V and J ends lost 3 bases and 7 bases respectively, with 18 bases between them. The germline V gene has CDR1 DFQATT and CDR2 SNEGSKA (reference sequence). The CDR3 has 15 amino acids. The source material was blood. The receptor's source is a man between 70 and 80 years old in good health. The chain combines TRBV20-1 with TRBJ1-4, with D possibly being TRBD1 (6 bases). CDR3 sequence: CSARVRGVRGEKLFF. Written as DNA, the CDR3 is TGCAGTGCTAGGGTACGGGGAGTCAGGGGTGAAAAACTGTTTTTT.